Below are 3 T cell receptor beta chains sequenced from a single sample in a study of lymphopenia after photon versus proton radiotherapy (dated by TCRdb to about 2019). The library was prepared using the immunoSEQ multiplex PCR assay. Held by TCRdb, this immuneACCESS table contains in-frame sequences only and omits some clones. Under half of the omission traces to an unresolved V gene where checked; the cause of the rest is unknown. Here the sample has about 26,000 clones; around 85% occur a single time. Roughly 5.2% of the sample is taken by the ten largest. The starting material was peripheral blood, obtained from a patient treated with photon-based radiotherapy. These receptors all come from a man aged 25 to 40 with gastric cancer.

This rearrangement joins TRBV2 to TRBJ2-1; D perhaps matches TRBD1 (7 bases). V dropped 8 bases and J dropped 9 bases, with 20 bases sitting between them. The CDR3 is made up of 14 amino acids. The germline V gene has CDR1 SNHLY and CDR2 FYNNEI. The chain's CDR3 is CASLGDQGGGEQFF. Written as DNA, the CDR3 is TGTGCCAGCTTAGGGGACCAGGGGGGCGGTGAGCAGTTCTTC.

The rearrangement links TRBV9 to TRBJ2-5; 13 bases line up with TRBD2. CDR3 length: 19 amino acids. V gave up 3 bases and J gave up 3 bases; unmatched junction bases: 14. The germline CDR1 and CDR2 sequences are SGDLS and YYNGEE. The CDR3 DNA is TGTGCCAGCAGCGCAGAAACCGGGACTAGCGGGATTTACAAAGAGACCCAGTACTTC. It is translated as CASSAETGTSGIYKETQYF.

The V gene is TRBV5-8, the J gene TRBJ2-1; D unresolved. The CDR3 runs to 14 residues. Germline V gives CDR1 SGHTS, CDR2 YDEGEE. V dropped 2 bases and J dropped 0 bases, with 6 bases sitting between them. In DNA, the CDR3 is TGTGCCAGCAGCTTAAAGAGCTCCTACAATGAGCAGTTCTTC. This codes for CASSLKSSYNEQFF. Variable domain in full (rest from reference TRBV5-8 and TRBJ2-1): EAGVTQSPTHLIKTRGQQATLRCSPISGHTSVYWYQQALGLGLQFLLWYDEGEERNRGNFPPRFSGRQFPNYSSELNVNALELEDSALYLCASSLKSSYNEQFFGPGTRLTVL.